Sequencing of this TCR beta chain was carried out in a study of cytomegalovirus exposure and HLA in healthy donors. About the research overall: Among fewer than 500 genotyped donors, roughly 80% fell in the Caucasian-associated ancestry cluster. Study results and caveats: A likely sequencing artifact accounted for one observed cluster of highly shared sequence variants. Specificity for CMV antigens was confirmed in vitro for a few of the CMV-associated chains. Information on immune exposure was restricted to one variable (CMV serostatus).

CDR3 length equals 18 residues. In germline, CDR1 is SGHAT, CDR2 FQNNGV. The germline V and J ends were trimmed by 0 bases and 6 bases, with 22 bases remaining between them. Primers: 60 Vbeta forward and 13 Jbeta reverse. Some clones are missing from TCRdb's copy, which holds only in-frame ones; the method was immunoSEQ multiplex PCR. Of 90,000 to 95,000 clones in the sample, roughly 78% were seen once. Turning to this clone: Its antigen is undetermined.

The chain recombines TRBV11-2 with TRBJ2-3, with D possibly being TRBD1 (6 bases). Source material: PBMCs. The TCR sequence derives from a male donor in good health and CMV-seropositive. The CDR3 sequence is CASSLDGRGLLRGDTQYF. DNA of the CDR3: TGTGCCAGCAGCTTAGACGGAAGGGGGTTGCTTAGGGGTGATACGCAGTATTTT.